This TCR beta chain was captured by sequencing in a study of blood T cells in healthy people across ages. Next came a second PCR, run for about 6 to 12 cycles, which used a sample-barcoded 5' primer along with a J-beta primer mix. In TCRdb, the 5' RACE reads were re-called with MiXCR into one record per CDR3 protein. The sample consists of about 840,000 distinct CDR3 sequences, around 29% of them appearing once. This CDR3 is 13 amino acids long. Trimming removed 7 bases at V and 6 bases at J, with 13 bases between. Germline CDR1 reads SNHLY; CDR2 reads FYNNEI. The same sample was also studied in work on T cells of mothers and their children.

The chain links TRBV2 to TRBJ2-1; TRBD2 might be the D (5 bases). Sequenced material: blood. This TCR was recovered from a woman in her 40s in good health. The CDR3, as DNA: TGTGCCAGCAACGGGCTGGGGAGCAATGAGCAGTTCTTC. Translated, it gives CASNGLGSNEQFF.